This T cell receptor (beta chain) was captured in a study of blood T cell repertoires in COVID-19. Across the whole study: Whether acute or convalescent, the COVID-19 samples came from the United States, Italy and Spain. The analysed material was cDNA or gDNA that came from T cells, B-cell-depleted T cells, or PBMCs.

Source study methods: The assay estimated nucleated cells by amplifying reference gene primers. Measured with immunoSEQ multiplex PCR; TCRdb has only the in-frame clones, and not every one. Clonal size and the V and J genes are those of that table, whereas D and trimming came from the DNA. The sample lists tens of thousands of clones, roughly 87% occurring once. What was sequenced was peripheral blood. This clonotype originated in a woman aged 80 or over with active COVID-19.

CDR3 in DNA: TGCAGCGTGGCCCTAGCGGGAGGTGTAGATACGCAGTATTTT. As protein: CSVALAGGVDTQYF. The chain joins TRBV29-1 to TRBJ2-3; 11 nucleotides align to TRBD2. Germline V gene lookup returns CDR1 SQVTM and CDR2 ANQGSEA. This CDR3 contains 14 residues. V shed 6 bases, J shed 5 bases, and the junction held 7 bases outside the gene matches.